A single sample is the source of the 8 T cell receptor beta chains below, sequenced in a study of T cells in Graves' hyperthyroidism and ophthalmopathy. RNA transcripts were the template for amplifying TCR beta CDR3 regions. HTBI primers drove first-round RT-PCR of the TCR CDR3. Each CDR3 protein gets one entry after TCRdb re-called the multiplex PCR reads with MiXCR. The sample carries more than 550,000 distinct CDR3 sequences, 17% recorded once. Sequences were obtained from blood. The source of these receptors is a man aged 45-65 years with Graves' hyperthyroidism.

This clonotype was seen at least ten times. J is TRBJ1-3 and V is TRBV11-2, with D unclear. CDR1 and CDR2 (germline): SGHAT, FQNNGV. The CDR3 has 14 amino acids. Trimming left V 5 bases short and J 1 base short, with 9 bases between. The CDR3 DNA sequence: TGTGCCAGCAGCGTACACCCATCTGGAAACACCATATATTTT. This codes for CASSVHPSGNTIYF.

This clonotype occurred many times. The rearrangement joins TRBV2 to TRBJ2-1; TRBD2 matches at 7 bases. The length of the CDR3 is 20 residues. Per the germline V gene, CDR1 is SNHLY and CDR2 is FYNNEI. V was clipped by 0 bases and J by 5 bases; unmatched bases: 19. CDR3 protein: CASSEAGTALSRGLNNEQFF. DNA of the CDR3: TGTGCCAGCAGTGAAGCGGGGACCGCTCTCTCCCGGGGACTAAACAATGAGCAGTTCTTC.

At least ten counts were recorded for this clonotype. The V gene is TRBV5-1, the J gene TRBJ2-5; 10 nucleotides align to TRBD1. The V gene's germline CDR1 is SGHRS and CDR2 YFSETQ. The CDR3 length is 15 residues. Germline trimming cut 0 bases from V and 5 bases from J; bases unmatched to any gene: 4. For the CDR3, the DNA is TGCGCCAGCAGCTTGGCGGGACAGGGGTATGAGACCCAGTACTTC. It specifies CASSLAGQGYETQYF.

This clonotype was recorded many times. The V call is TRBV27, the J call TRBJ2-7; TRBD2 aligns across 11 bases. Germline V gene sequence: CDR1 MNHEY, CDR2 SMNVEV (reference sequence). Trimming at V came to 5 bases and at J to 2 bases, leaving 8 bases not matched to a gene. The CDR3 runs to 16 residues. This CDR3 is CASSHKTSGVPYEQYF. CDR3 in DNA: TGTGCCAGCAGTCACAAGACTAGCGGGGTCCCCTACGAGCAGTACTTC.

The chain links TRBV19 to TRBJ2-3; maybe TRBD2 (6 bases). This CDR3 region has 16 residues. Germline CDR1 and CDR2: LNHDA and SQIVND (reference sequence). With 10 bases removed from V and 1 base from J, the gap between germline ends came to 21 bases. The CDR3 bases are TGTGCCACCGATGAATTTGAGCGGGCGGGCACAGATACGCAGTATTTT. Amino acids: CATDEFERAGTDTQYF. The full variable domain, in which reference TRBV19 and TRBJ2-3 provide the parts outside the CDR3, is DGGITQSPKYLFRKEGQNVTLSCEQNLNHDAMYWYRQDPGQGLRLIYYSQIVNDFQKGDIAEGYSVSREKKESFPLTVTSAQKNPTAFYLCATDEFERAGTDTQYFGPGTRLTVL.

The chain links TRBV6-1 to TRBJ2-2; D is tentatively TRBD1 or TRBD2 (6 bases each). Trimming removed 6 bases at V and 2 bases at J, with 13 bases between. Germline-derived CDR1 and CDR2 are MNHNS and SASEGT. The CDR3 has 15 residues. CDR3 in DNA: TGTGCCAGCAGCGCGGGACAATTTAACACCGGGGAGCTGTTTTTT. This codes for CASSAGQFNTGELFF.

This clonotype was picked up many times. The chain has TRBV12-3 or TRBV12-4 and TRBJ1-5, with D hard to call. CDR3 length: 15 amino acids. V was shortened by 6 bases and J by 7 bases, with 19 bases between the two germline ends. The DNA of the CDR3 is TGTGCCAGCAGCTCCTCGATCGAGACTGGGCAGCCCCAGCATTTT. Protein: CASSSSIETGQPQHF.

This clonotype has a count of ten or more. The chain recombines TRBV28 with TRBJ2-3, with TRBD2 matching over 10 bases. Germline V CDR1 and CDR2: MDHEN, SYDVKM. J gave up 3 bases and V 7 bases, and 4 bases lay outside the gene matches. This CDR3 is 14 amino acids long. CDR3 loop: CASKVAGGTDTQYF. CDR3 coding DNA: TGTGCCAGCAAGGTAGCGGGAGGAACAGATACGCAGTATTTT.